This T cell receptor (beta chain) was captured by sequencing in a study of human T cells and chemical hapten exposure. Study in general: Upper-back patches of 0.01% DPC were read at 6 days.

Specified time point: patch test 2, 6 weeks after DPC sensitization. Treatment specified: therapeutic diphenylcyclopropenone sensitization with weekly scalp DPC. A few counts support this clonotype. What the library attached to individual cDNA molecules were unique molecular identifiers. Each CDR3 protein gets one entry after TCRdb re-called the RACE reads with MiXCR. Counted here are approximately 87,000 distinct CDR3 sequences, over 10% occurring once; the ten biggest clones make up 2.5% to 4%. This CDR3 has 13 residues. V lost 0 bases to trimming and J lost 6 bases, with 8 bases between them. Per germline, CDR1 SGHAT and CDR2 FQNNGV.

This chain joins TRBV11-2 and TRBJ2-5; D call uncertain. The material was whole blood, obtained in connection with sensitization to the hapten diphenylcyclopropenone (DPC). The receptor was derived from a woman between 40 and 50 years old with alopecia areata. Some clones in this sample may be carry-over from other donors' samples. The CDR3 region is CASSLDGSQTQYF. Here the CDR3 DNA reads TGTGCCAGCAGCTTAGATGGGTCCCAGACCCAGTACTTC. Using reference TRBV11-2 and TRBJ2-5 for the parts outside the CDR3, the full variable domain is EAGVAQSPRYKIIEKRQSVAFWCNPISGHATLYWYQQILGQGPKLLIQFQNNGVVDDSQLPKDRFSAERLKGVDSTLKIQPAKLEDSAVYLCASSLDGSQTQYFGPGTRLLVL.